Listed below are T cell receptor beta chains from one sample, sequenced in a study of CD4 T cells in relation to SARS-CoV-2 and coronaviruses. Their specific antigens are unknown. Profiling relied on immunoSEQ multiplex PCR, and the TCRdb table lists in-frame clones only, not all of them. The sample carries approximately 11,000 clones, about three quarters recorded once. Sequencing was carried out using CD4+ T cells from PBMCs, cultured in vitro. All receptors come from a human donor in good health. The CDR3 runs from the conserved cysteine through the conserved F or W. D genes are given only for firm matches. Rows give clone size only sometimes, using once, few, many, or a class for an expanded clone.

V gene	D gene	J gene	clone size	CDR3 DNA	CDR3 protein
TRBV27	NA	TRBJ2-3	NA	TGTGCCACTTCACCCCTCAGGCCCACAGATACGCAGTATTTT	CATSPLRPTDTQYF
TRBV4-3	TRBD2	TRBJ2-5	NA	TGCGCCAGCAGCCGGGCCTCTAGCGGATTCCAAGAGACCCAGTACTTC	CASSRASSGFQETQYF
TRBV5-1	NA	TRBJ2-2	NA	TGCGCCAGCAGCTTCTCGCTTTCAAACACCGGGGAGCTGTTTTTT	CASSFSLSNTGELFF
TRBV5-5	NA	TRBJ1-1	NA	TGTGCCAGCAGCTTGTCTTCGTGGGAGAACACTGAAGCTTTCTTT	CASSLSSWENTEAFF
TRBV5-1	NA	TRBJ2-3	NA	TGCGCCAGTAGGACCTTCGATACGCAGTATTTT	CASRTFDTQYF
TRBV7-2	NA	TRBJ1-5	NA	TGTGCCAGCAGCCCCAGCCCAGGGGCGAATGGTAATCAGCCCCAGCATTTT	CASSPSPGANGNQPQHF
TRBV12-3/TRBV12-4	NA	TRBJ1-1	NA	TGTGCCAGCAGTCGCGAGGTCACTGAAGCTTTCTTT	CASSREVTEAFF
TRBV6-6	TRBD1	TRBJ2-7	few	TGTGCCAGCAGTCCAACCCAGGGGGCGCCGGGCGAGCAGTACTTC	CASSPTQGAPGEQYF
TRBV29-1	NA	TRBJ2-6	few	TGCAGCGTTGTCGGGTCAGGGGCTGGGGCCAACGTCCTGACTTTC	CSVVGSGAGANVLTF
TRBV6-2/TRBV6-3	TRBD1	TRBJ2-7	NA	TGTGCCAGCAGTACCGGGACAGGGTCGGGCGAGCAGTACTTC	CASSTGTGSGEQYF
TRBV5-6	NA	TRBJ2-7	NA	TGTGCCACCGTCGAATACGAGCAGTACTTC	CATVEYEQYF
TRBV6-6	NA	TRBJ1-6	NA	TGTGCCAGCAGTCCTCTTGAGGGGGGGAGTGATTCACCCCTCCACTTT	CASSPLEGGSDSPLHF
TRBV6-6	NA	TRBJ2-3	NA	TGTGCCAGCAGTTACCGGGACTCATGGGCAGATACGCAGTATTTT	CASSYRDSWADTQYF
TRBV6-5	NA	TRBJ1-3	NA	TGTGCCAGTAACAGGGCTGGAAACACCATATATTTT	CASNRAGNTIYF
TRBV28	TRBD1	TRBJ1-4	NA	TGTGCCAGCCGCCGGGACAGGGGTCCTTACGGGGCTAATGAAAAACTGTTTTTT	CASRRDRGPYGANEKLFF
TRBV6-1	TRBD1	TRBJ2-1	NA	TGTGCCAGCAGTGAAGGAGGTGGGACAGGGCGTTGGAATGAGCAGTTCTTC	CASSEGGGTGRWNEQFF
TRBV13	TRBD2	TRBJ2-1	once	TGTGCCAGCTGTCTTGCGGGAGGCTCCTACAATGAGCAGTTCTTC	CASCLAGGSYNEQFF
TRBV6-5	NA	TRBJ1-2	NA	TGTGCCAGCAGTTCCGGGGAAGGGGCGGGCTATGGCTACACCTTC	CASSSGEGAGYGYTF
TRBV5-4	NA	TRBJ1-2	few	TGTGCCAGCAGCACGGACCCCGGAGGGAGCTATGGCTACACCTTC	CASSTDPGGSYGYTF
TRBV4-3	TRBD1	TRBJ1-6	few	TGCGCCAGCAGCCAGGGGGACAGGGCTAATTCACCCCTCCACTTT	CASSQGDRANSPLHF
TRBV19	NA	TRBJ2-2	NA	TGTGCCAGTAGTATTAACCGAAACACCGGGGAGCTGTTTTTT	CASSINRNTGELFF
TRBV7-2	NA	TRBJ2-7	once	TGTGCCAGCAGCCCCCGGTTTGGCCCCTACGAGCAGTACTTC	CASSPRFGPYEQYF
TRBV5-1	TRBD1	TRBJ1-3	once	TGCGCCAGCAGAACACAACCGGGACAGGGTTCGGACACCATATATTTT	CASRTQPGQGSDTIYF
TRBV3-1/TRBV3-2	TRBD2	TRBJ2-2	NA	TGTGCCAGCAGCCACAGCAGAGACGAGACTAGCGGGGGATCCGGGGAGCTGTTTTTT	CASSHSRDETSGGSGELFF
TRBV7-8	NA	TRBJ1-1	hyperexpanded	TGTGCCAGCAGTCACCGGGAAGGGACCACTGAAGCTTTCTTT	CASSHREGTTEAFF
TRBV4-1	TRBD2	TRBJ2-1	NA	TGCGCCAGCAGCCGTCAGCGGGAGGGTTACAATGAGCAGTTCTTC	CASSRQREGYNEQFF
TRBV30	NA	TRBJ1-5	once	TGTGCCTGGAGTGTAGGTCTTTCGGGGGTGGGCAATCAGCCCCAGCATTTT	CAWSVGLSGVGNQPQHF
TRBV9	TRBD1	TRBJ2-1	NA	TGTGCCAGCAGCCCCGGGACAGTTAGATTCAGTGAGCAGTTCTTC	CASSPGTVRFSEQFF
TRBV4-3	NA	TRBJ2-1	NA	TGCGCCAGCAGCCAAGTCTGGACAGACCGATTGGATGAGCAGTTCTTC	CASSQVWTDRLDEQFF
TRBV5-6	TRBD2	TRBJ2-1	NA	TGTGCCAGCAGCTTACTAGCGGGGTCTGGGATTTCCTACAATGAGCAGTTCTTC	CASSLLAGSGISYNEQFF
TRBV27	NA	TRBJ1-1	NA	TGTGCCAGCAGGGGGCAAACTGAAGCTTTCTTT	CASRGQTEAFF
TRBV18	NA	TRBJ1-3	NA	TGTGCCAGCTCACCAGCAGCGGGGGCAAATGGAAACACCATATATTTT	CASSPAAGANGNTIYF